This T cell receptor (beta chain) was observed in a study of cytotoxic CD8 clonotypes in ibrutinib-treated CLL. Across the study: Complete response was seen in 2 patients and partial in approximately 25; some 12 progressed and around 14 stayed remitted after a median approximately 70 months.

The V end was cut by 1 base, the J end by 0 bases, with 15 bases between. This CDR3 contains 17 residues. Germline CDR1 is MGHRA and CDR2 is YSYEKL. The protocol was immunoSEQ multiplex PCR, while the TCRdb copy is restricted to in-frame clones and leaves out a portion. The sample lists 200,000 to 250,000 clones; 79% were seen once. The rearrangement links TRBV4-1 to TRBJ1-1; D may be TRBD1 (5 bases). The sequence derives from a human donor with chronic lymphocytic leukemia. Here the sequenced sample was PBMCs, taken after 12 months of ibrutinib treatment. The CDR3 loop is CASSQVRGGNLNTEAFF. The CDR3, as DNA: TGCGCCAGCAGCCAAGTAAGGGGCGGGAACTTGAACACTGAAGCTTTCTTT.